The sequence of this T cell receptor (beta chain) was determined in a study of blood T cell repertoires in COVID-19. Overall study: Acute and convalescent COVID-19 specimens originated in the United States, Italy and Spain. PBMCs, B-cell-depleted T cells, or T cells were the source of the cDNA or gDNA that made up the material.

As processed by the authors: For nucleated cells, counts were estimated from reference gene primer amplification. The repertoire was sequenced with immunoSEQ multiplex PCR; TCRdb's copy has only in-frame clones and lacks some. Clone size and V and J calls were adopted from that table, with D and trimming inferred from the DNA. Of 65,000 to 85,000 clones listed, about 90% were seen once; the top ten hold approximately 5%. V was pared by 5 bases and J by 5 bases, with 22 bases between. Germline CDR1 reads SGHTA; CDR2 reads FQGTGA. CDR3 length: 18 amino acids. Sequences were obtained from peripheral blood. This chain joins TRBV7-3 and TRBJ2-6; possible D gene TRBD1, 5 bases. The TCR comes from a human donor in a cohort sampled during active COVID-19. Here the CDR3 DNA reads TGTGCCAGCAGCCCGGACACAGACGCACAAAGTCGGGCCAACGTCCTGACTTTC. Translated, it gives CASSPDTDAQSRANVLTF.